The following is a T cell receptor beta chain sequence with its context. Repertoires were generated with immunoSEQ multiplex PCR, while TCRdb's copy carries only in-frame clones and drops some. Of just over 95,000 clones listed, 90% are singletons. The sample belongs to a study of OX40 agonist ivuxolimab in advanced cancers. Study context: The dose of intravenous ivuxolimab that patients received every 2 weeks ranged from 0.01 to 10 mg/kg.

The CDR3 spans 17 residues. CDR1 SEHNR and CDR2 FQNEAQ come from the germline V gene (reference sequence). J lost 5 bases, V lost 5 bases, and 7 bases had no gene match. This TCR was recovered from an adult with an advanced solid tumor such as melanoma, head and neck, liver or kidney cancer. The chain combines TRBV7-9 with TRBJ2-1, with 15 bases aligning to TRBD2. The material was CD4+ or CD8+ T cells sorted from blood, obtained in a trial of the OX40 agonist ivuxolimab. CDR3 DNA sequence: TGTGCCAGCAGCCCCGGACTAGCGGGAGGGCCCGACAATGAGCAGTTCTTC. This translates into CASSPGLAGGPDNEQFF.